These 30 T cell receptor beta chains were all obtained from the same sample, sequenced in a study of shared clonotypes between healthy human individuals (dated by TCRdb to 2019 to 2021). To prepare the library, the immunoSEQ multiplex PCR assay was applied. In its TCRdb copy, this immuneACCESS table keeps in-frame sequences only and misses some clones. Where compared with another copy, unresolved V genes explain less than half of these, and the others have no known cause. This sample holds some 900,000 clones; less than 85% were observed only once. The ten top clones hold roughly 1.5% of the sample. Sequencing was carried out using memory CD4+ T cells sorted from blood. The cell subset or site label for this specimen denotes: CD45RA-negative fraction. The receptors come from a man younger than 35 in good health.

V usage is TRBV2 and J usage is TRBJ1-2; D gene unclear. Germline V gene sequence: CDR1 SNHLY, CDR2 FYNNEI. The V end lost 4 bases, the J end lost 2 bases, and 11 bases lay between the germline ends. The CDR3 has 14 residues. The CDR3 loop is CASSVTGLNYGYTF. The CDR3 nucleotides are TGTGCCAGCAGTGTAACCGGGTTGAACTATGGCTACACCTTC.

This clone was seen a single time. The identical CDR3 is also encoded by other nucleotide sequences in the sample. This chain joins TRBV5-6 and TRBJ2-7, with D perhaps matching TRBD1 (5 bases). CDR3 length equals 14 residues. The germline V gene encodes CDR1 SGHDT and CDR2 YYEEEE. The ends were cut back, 1 base at V and 2 bases at J, with 10 bases in the middle. In DNA, the CDR3 is TGTGCCAGCAGCTTGATCCAGGGAACCTACGAGCAGTACTTC. Translation: CASSLIQGTYEQYF.

Note on this clone: A much larger clone sits a single nucleotide away, making a read error possible. This same CDR3 is encoded by further DNA sequences in the sample. The V and J genes are TRBV11-2 and TRBJ2-5, with D maybe TRBD2 (6 bases). V was shortened by 4 bases and J by 1 base, with 7 bases between the two germline ends. The CDR3 loop spans 13 amino acids. Per germline, CDR1 SGHAT and CDR2 FQNNGV. The CDR3 reads CASSSAGQETQYF. In DNA, the CDR3 is TGTGCCAGCAGCTCAGCGGGCCAAGAGACCCAGTACTTC. The full variable domain, with the rest looked up from reference TRBV11-2 and TRBJ2-5, is EAGVAQSPRYKIIEKRQSVAFWCNPISGHATLYWYQQILGQGPKLLIQFQNNGVVDDSQLPKDRFSAERLKGVDSTLKIQPAKLEDSAVYLCASSSAGQETQYFGPGTRLLVL.

The count of this clone is one. The chain carries TRBV19 and TRBJ2-7; TRBD1 agrees at 11 bases. CDR1 LNHDA and CDR2 SQIVND come from the germline V gene (reference sequence). Unmatched junction bases numbered 11, after V lost 5 bases and J lost 11 bases. The CDR3 covers 14 residues. In DNA form, the CDR3 reads TGTGCCAGTAGTTCTTCCGGGACAGGGGGAGTCAAGTACTTC. Translated: CASSSSGTGGVKYF.

Only one count was recorded for this clone. The chain combines TRBV5-1 with TRBJ2-2; 7 positions match TRBD1. The CDR3 is 17 residues long. Germline CDR1 reads SGHRS; CDR2 reads YFSETQ. Germline trimming cut 4 bases from V and 4 bases from J; bases unmatched to any gene: 13. CDR3 DNA sequence: TGCGCCAGCAGCCGACTACAGGGGAATATTGCCACCGGGGAGCTGTTTTTT. It yields the protein CASSRLQGNIATGELFF.

This clone was picked up one time. A much more abundant neighbour one base away suggests this may be a read error. This sample also contains other DNA sequences that code for the same CDR3. The V gene is TRBV5-6, the J gene TRBJ2-5; D not certain. CDR3 size: 11 residues. Trimming removed 2 bases from V and 5 bases from J, with 4 bases in between. CDR1 is SGHDT and CDR2 is YYEEEE in the germline V gene. CDR3 sequence: CASSLEETQYF. CDR3 nucleotide sequence: TGTGCCAGCAGCTTAGAGGAGACCCAGTACTTC.

V is TRBV28 and J is TRBJ1-2; a weak D match, TRBD1 (5 bases). The CDR3 runs to 14 residues. Germline V CDR1 and CDR2: MDHEN, SYDVKM. V dropped 5 bases and J dropped 8 bases, with 18 bases sitting between them. For the CDR3, the DNA is TGTGCCAGCAGTACGGGGTCCAGGGAGAGAGGCTACACCTTC. Amino acid sequence: CASSTGSRERGYTF.

The V gene is TRBV14, the J gene TRBJ2-2, with TRBD2 matching 9 bases. The V segment lost 4 bases and the J segment 1 base; nucleotides outside the gene matches: 10. This CDR3 region has 18 residues. Germline V gene lookup returns CDR1 SGHDN and CDR2 FVKESK. This CDR3 is CASSPRRPSGKNTGELFF. CDR3 nucleotides: TGTGCCAGCAGCCCAAGACGCCCTAGCGGGAAGAACACCGGGGAGCTGTTTTTT.

The chain joins TRBV5-6 to TRBJ2-2; a weak D match, TRBD2 (5 bases). Trimming cost V 4 bases and J 4 bases, with 14 bases left between them. This CDR3 has 15 amino acids. Germline values: CDR1 SGHDT, CDR2 YYEEEE. The CDR3 sequence is CASSPPGIATGELFF. CDR3 sequence (DNA): TGTGCCAGCAGCCCGCCGGGGATAGCCACCGGGGAGCTGTTTTTT.

The chain links TRBV10-2 to TRBJ2-3; no definite D call. Trimming shortened V by 3 bases and J by 6 bases, and 16 bases separated the two germline ends. Germline V gene lookup returns CDR1 WSHSY and CDR2 SAAADI. The CDR3 has 15 amino acids. CDR3 DNA: TGCGCCAGCAGTGAAGTGAAGGTGTCCTCCGATACGCAGTATTTT. Translated, it gives CASSEVKVSSDTQYF.

The chain employs TRBV19 and TRBJ1-2, with D possibly being TRBD1 (6 bases). Trimming took off 6 bases at V and 8 bases at J, with 16 bases between the two ends. CDR1 LNHDA and CDR2 SQIVND come from the germline V gene (reference sequence). The CDR3 is made up of 13 amino acids. The CDR3, as DNA: TGTGCCAGTAGCAACCCAGGGGTTGAAGGCTACACCTTC. It translates to CASSNPGVEGYTF.

The V and J genes are TRBV5-1 and TRBJ1-2, with D possibly TRBD1 on 5 matching bases. CDR3 length: 13 residues. Germline lookup yields CDR1 SGHRS and CDR2 YFSETQ. V lost 4 bases to trimming and J lost 8 bases, with 15 bases between them. The CDR3 sequence is CASSAQGRTGYTF. For the CDR3, the DNA is TGCGCCAGCAGCGCCCAGGGTAGGACGGGCTACACCTTC.

The rearrangement joins TRBV15 to TRBJ2-5; D possibly uses TRBD1 or TRBD2 (7 bases each). The CDR3 is 15 residues long. V shed 5 bases and J shed 4 bases, with 17 bases lying between them. The V gene's germline CDR1 is LNHNV and CDR2 YYDKDF (reference sequence). Written as DNA, the CDR3 is TGTGCCACCAGCCCCAGGGGGGGGGTGCGAGAGACCCAGTACTTC. Amino acids: CATSPRGGVRETQYF.

This sequence joins TRBV7-2 and TRBJ2-5; perhaps TRBD1 as D (6 bases). V lost 3 bases, J lost 5 bases, and 13 bases lay in between. Germline assignment: CDR1 SGHTA and CDR2 FQGNSA. The CDR3 covers 14 residues. The CDR3 region has the DNA TGTGCCAGCAGCTTGGGGGCAGGTCGGGAGACCCAGTACTTC. Protein: CASSLGAGRETQYF.

The rearrangement joins TRBV11-2 to TRBJ1-4; tentative D call: TRBD1 (6 bases). Trimming cost V 0 bases and J 11 bases, with 10 bases left between them. This CDR3 has 13 amino acids. Germline V gene data show CDR1 as SGHAT and CDR2 as FQNNGV. This CDR3 is CASSLDLRGKLFF. The CDR3 DNA follows: TGTGCCAGCAGCTTAGATCTGAGGGGGAAACTGTTTTTT. The variable domain in full, with the rest retrieved from reference TRBV11-2 and TRBJ1-4, is EAGVAQSPRYKIIEKRQSVAFWCNPISGHATLYWYQQILGQGPKLLIQFQNNGVVDDSQLPKDRFSAERLKGVDSTLKIQPAKLEDSAVYLCASSLDLRGKLFFGSGTQLSVL.

This rearrangement joins TRBV7-6 to TRBJ2-5; D not certain. Deletions cut 5 bases from V and 5 bases from J, with 12 bases between. Germline CDR1 is SGHVS and CDR2 is FNYEAQ. CDR3 length: 13 amino acids. The CDR3 spells CASSPRFAETQYF. The CDR3 DNA sequence: TGTGCCAGCAGCCCGAGATTCGCGGAGACCCAGTACTTC. Variable domain in full (rest from reference TRBV7-6 and TRBJ2-5): GAGVSQSPRYKVTKRGQDVALRCDPISGHVSLYWYRQALGQGPEFLTYFNYEAQQDKSGLPNDRFSAERPEGSISTLTIQRTEQRDSAMYRCASSPRFAETQYFGPGTRLLVL.

A word on this clone: The same CDR3 can be traced to other DNA sequences in this sample. The chain employs TRBV5-1 and TRBJ2-2, with TRBD1 matching over 8 bases. With 0 bases clipped from V and 7 bases from J, the junction kept 2 bases outside the gene matches. Germline V gene sequence: CDR1 SGHRS, CDR2 YFSETQ. This CDR3 has 14 amino acids. In nucleotides, the CDR3 is TGCGCCAGCAGCTTGGGACAGGGGATCGGGGAGCTGTTTTTT. Its translation is CASSLGQGIGELFF.

The genes are TRBV6-5 and TRBJ2-5, with 11 bases aligning to TRBD1. Trimming at V came to 6 bases and at J to 4 bases, leaving 7 bases not matched to a gene. This CDR3 contains 15 residues. Germline V gene lookup returns CDR1 MNHEY and CDR2 SVGAGI. CDR3 coding DNA: TGTGCCAGCAGACGAGGACAGGGGGCAGGAGAGACCCAGTACTTC. Amino acid sequence: CASRRGQGAGETQYF.

CDR3 DNA: TGCGCCAGCAGCACGAGCACGCTACAAGCCGGCTTATACGAGCAGTACTTC. Its protein product is CASSTSTLQAGLYEQYF. The chain carries TRBV5-1 and TRBJ2-7, with D unclear. The CDR3 contains 17 residues. Per the germline V gene, CDR1 is SGHRS and CDR2 is YFSETQ. The V end was cut by 4 bases, the J end by 4 bases, with 24 bases between.

DNA for the CDR3: TGTGCCAGCAGTGAAAGGCACTCCTACGAGCAGTACTTC. As protein: CASSERHSYEQYF. This chain links TRBV2 with TRBJ2-7; the D is unclear. Trimming shortened V by 2 bases and J by 0 bases, and 5 bases separated the two germline ends. Germline V CDR1 and CDR2: SNHLY, FYNNEI. This CDR3 contains 13 residues.

This sequence joins TRBV4-1 and TRBJ1-2; 10 nucleotides match TRBD1. There are 14 residues in the CDR3. The germline gives CDR1 MGHRA, CDR2 YSYEKL. Germline trimming cut 2 bases from V and 6 bases from J; bases unmatched to any gene: 3. The CDR3 coding sequence is TGCGCCAGCAGCCAACCGGGGACAGGGGATGGCTACACCTTC. Protein product: CASSQPGTGDGYTF.

This chain joins TRBV7-3 and TRBJ1-6; D may be TRBD1 (5 bases). The CDR3 runs 15 residues. CDR1 and CDR2 from the germline V gene are SGHTA and FQGTGA. Trimming took off 4 bases at V and 7 bases at J, with 14 bases between the two ends. In DNA, the CDR3 is TGTGCCAGCAGCTGGGGGGGACGGACCAATTCACCCCTCCACTTT. Residues: CASSWGGRTNSPLHF. The variable domain in full, with the rest retrieved from reference TRBV7-3 and TRBJ1-6, is GAGVSQTPSNKVTEKGKYVELRCDPISGHTALYWYRQSLGQGPEFLIYFQGTGAADDSGLPNDRFFAVRPEGSVSTLKIQRTERGDSAVYLCASSWGGRTNSPLHFGNGTRLTVT.

In regard to this clone: Within the sample, other DNA sequences also encode this same CDR3. CDR3 in amino acids: CASSEAGNGYTF. Written as DNA, the CDR3 is TGTGCCAGCAGTGAAGCAGGCAATGGCTACACCTTC. The V gene is TRBV6-1, the J gene TRBJ1-2; the D is unclear. This CDR3 region has 12 residues. Germline lookup yields CDR1 MNHNS and CDR2 SASEGT. The V end lost 0 bases, the J end lost 6 bases, and 5 bases lay between the germline ends.

This clone was detected only a few times. The chain has TRBV7-9 and TRBJ1-3; D is unclear. Germline V gene lookup returns CDR1 SEHNR and CDR2 FQNEAQ (reference sequence). CDR3 length: 12 amino acids. V was trimmed by 8 bases and J by 2 bases, leaving 7 bases between them. The CDR3 DNA reads as TGTGCCAGCGTGCCGCCTGGAAACACCATATATTTT. Its protein product is CASVPPGNTIYF.

V is TRBV14 and J is TRBJ1-6, with TRBD1 as a possible D gene (5 bases). V lost 4 bases, J lost 4 bases, and 11 bases lay in between. Germline values: CDR1 SGHDN, CDR2 FVKESK. This CDR3 has 15 amino acids. This CDR3 is CASSLTGLYNSPLHF. CDR3 coding DNA: TGTGCCAGCAGCCTTACAGGCCTTTATAATTCACCCCTCCACTTT.

The chain is built from TRBV19 and TRBJ1-6; a possible D gene is TRBD1 (5 bases). CDR3 length: 16 amino acids. Deletions cut 3 bases from V and 6 bases from J, with 15 bases between. The germline CDR1 and CDR2 sequences are LNHDA and SQIVND (reference sequence). For the CDR3, the DNA is TGTGCCAGTAGTATGGGACGGGACCAGATTAATTCACCCCTCCACTTT. Translating it yields CASSMGRDQINSPLHF.

This chain joins TRBV5-4 and TRBJ1-2; 7 bases agree with TRBD1. The CDR3 has 14 amino acids. Per the germline V gene, CDR1 is SGHNT and CDR2 is YYREEE (reference sequence). After removal of 4 bases from V and 5 bases from J, the junction contained 8 bases not matched to a gene. For the CDR3, the DNA is TGTGCCAGCAGCCTGGGACAGACCTATTATGGCTACACCTTC. This codes for CASSLGQTYYGYTF.

The chain links TRBV6-1 to TRBJ2-7; 7 bases line up with TRBD1. With V trimmed by 7 bases and J by 2 bases, 2 bases remained unmatched. CDR1 MNHNS and CDR2 SASEGT come from the germline V gene. The CDR3 loop spans 12 amino acids. In DNA, the CDR3 is TGTGCCAGCACCCAGGGGGCCTACGAGCAGTACTTC. Translated, it gives CASTQGAYEQYF.

V gene TRBV2 combines with J gene TRBJ1-2; a weak D match, TRBD1 (6 bases). V lost 8 bases and J 0 bases, leaving 13 bases between the germline ends. Germline V gene sequence: CDR1 SNHLY, CDR2 FYNNEI. There are 14 residues in the CDR3. CDR3 in amino acids: CASADSIANYGYTF. In DNA, the CDR3 is TGTGCCAGCGCGGACAGTATAGCTAACTATGGCTACACCTTC.

This clone occurred a few times. V is TRBV14 and J is TRBJ2-1, with D maybe TRBD2 (5 bases). Germline lookup yields CDR1 SGHDN and CDR2 FVKESK. V shed 0 bases and J shed 3 bases, with 12 bases lying between them. This CDR3 spans 16 amino acids. The CDR3: CASSQDEDSLYNEQFF. The CDR3 DNA is TGTGCCAGCAGCCAAGATGAGGACTCCCTCTACAATGAGCAGTTCTTC.